The 27 T cell receptor beta chains given below trace back to one sample, sequenced in a study of control samples from healthy donors and cancer patients. Using immunoSEQ multiplex PCR, the repertoire was profiled, and TCRdb retains in-frame clones only, with some absent. In the table there are some 130,000 clones, 92% of which are singletons. The sequenced sample was blood. The receptor set was obtained from a woman between 50 and 59 years old in good health.

The rearrangement links TRBV27 to TRBJ1-2; TRBD1 might be the D (6 bases). This CDR3 has 13 residues. The V and J ends lost 4 bases and 5 bases respectively, with 11 bases between them. CDR1 and CDR2 from the germline V gene are MNHEY and SMNVEV (reference sequence). In nucleotides, the CDR3 is TGTGCCAGCAGTTCCTGGGGGGCTTATGGCTACACCTTC. Translation gives CASSSWGAYGYTF.

The table lists this clone with a few counts. The chain uses TRBV23-1 and TRBJ1-1; no reliable D call. TRBV23-1 is an ORF, with its function uncertain. Trimming stripped 8 bases from V and 3 bases from J, with 13 bases between. The CDR3 spans 13 residues. The chain's CDR3 is CASSQAPYTEAFF. The CDR3, as DNA: TGCGCCAGCTCGCAAGCTCCTTACACTGAAGCTTTCTTT.

The chain is built from TRBV30 and TRBJ1-5; 11 nucleotides line up with TRBD1. CDR3 length equals 15 residues. V was clipped by 2 bases and J by 6 bases; unmatched bases: 6. Germline CDR1 reads GTSNPN; CDR2 reads SVGIG (reference sequence). The CDR3 coding sequence is TGTGCCTGGAGTCGCCGGACAGGGGGCGCTCAGCCCCAGCATTTT. As protein: CAWSRRTGGAQPQHF. Looking up the rest from reference TRBV30 and TRBJ1-5 gives the full variable domain: SQTIHQWPATLVQPVGSPLSLECTVEGTSNPNLYWYRQAAGRGLQLLFYSVGIGQISSEVPQNLSASRPQDRQFILSSKKLLLSDSGFYLCAWSRRTGGAQPQHFGDGTRLSIL.

The chain couples TRBV28 to TRBJ2-3; 8 bases are a match to TRBD2. The CDR3 has 15 residues. CDR1 and CDR2 (germline): MDHEN, SYDVKM. With V trimmed by 10 bases and J by 5 bases, 14 bases remained unmatched. The CDR3 DNA reads TGTGCCATCTCCACTAGCGGTCATCGGGGAGATACGCAGTATTTT. It specifies CAISTSGHRGDTQYF. Full variable domain (outside the CDR3, taken from reference TRBV28 and TRBJ2-3): DVKVTQSSRYLVKRTGEKVFLECVQDMDHENMFWYRQDPGLGLRLIYFSYDVKMKEKGDIPEGYSVSREKKERFSLILESASTNQTSMYLCAISTSGHRGDTQYFGPGTRLTVL.

This clone was seen just once. This sequence joins TRBV11-2 and TRBJ2-1, with TRBD2 identical over 14 bases. CDR1 and CDR2 (germline): SGHAT, FQNNGV. The V segment lost 5 bases and the J segment 7 bases; nucleotides outside the gene matches: 7. This CDR3 is 16 amino acids long. As DNA, the CDR3 is TGTGCCAGCAGCCCCATGGGGACTAGCGGGAGAAATGAGCAGTTCTTC. Amino acids: CASSPMGTSGRNEQFF. Based on the CDR3 plus reference TRBV11-2 and TRBJ2-1, the full variable domain is EAGVAQSPRYKIIEKRQSVAFWCNPISGHATLYWYQQILGQGPKLLIQFQNNGVVDDSQLPKDRFSAERLKGVDSTLKIQPAKLEDSAVYLCASSPMGTSGRNEQFFGPGTRLTVL.

The chain employs TRBV2 and TRBJ2-7, with D perhaps TRBD1 or TRBD2 (5 bases each). V was shortened by 8 bases and J by 7 bases, with 18 bases between the two germline ends. CDR3 length equals 13 residues. Germline values: CDR1 SNHLY, CDR2 FYNNEI. The CDR3 loop is CASLWPGPGEQYF. CDR3 nucleotides: TGTGCCAGCCTCTGGCCGGGGCCAGGTGAGCAGTACTTC.

This clone was detected only once. The V call is TRBV9, the J call TRBJ2-1; 10 bases fit TRBD2. CDR1 and CDR2 from the germline V gene are SGDLS and YYNGEE. V was clipped by 0 bases and J by 8 bases; unmatched bases: 11. This CDR3 has 17 amino acids. The DNA for the CDR3 is TGTGCCAGCAGCGTAGGGGCTAGCGGGAGAGGAGAAGATGAGCAGTTCTTC. This gives the protein CASSVGASGRGEDEQFF.

The rearrangement links TRBV7-9 to TRBJ2-3; unclear D gene. V was clipped by 7 bases and J by 9 bases, with 11 bases between them. This CDR3 spans 11 amino acids. Germline CDR1 and CDR2: SEHNR and FQNEAQ (reference sequence). CDR3: CASTTQGTQYF. CDR3 in DNA: TGTGCCAGCACTACTCAAGGGACGCAGTATTTT.

This clone occurred once. The V and J genes are TRBV19 and TRBJ1-6; TRBD1 matches at 8 bases. The CDR3 has 15 amino acids. Germline V gives CDR1 LNHDA, CDR2 SQIVND (reference sequence). V lost 8 bases, J lost 4 bases, and 7 bases stayed unmatched. CDR3 protein: CASGRGRDYNSPLHF. The CDR3 DNA follows: TGTGCCAGTGGCAGGGGGCGCGATTATAATTCACCCCTCCACTTT.

The CDR3 reads CASSVGARDTDTQYF. In DNA form, the CDR3 reads TGTGCCAGCAGCGTGGGGGCCAGGGACACAGATACGCAGTATTTT. This chain uses TRBV9 with TRBJ2-3, with D possibly TRBD1 on 6 matching bases. CDR1 is SGDLS, CDR2 YYNGEE, per germline. This CDR3 has 15 amino acids. Trimming stripped 2 bases from V and 2 bases from J, with 12 bases between.

The chain couples TRBV6-5 to TRBJ2-7; 8 bases map to TRBD1. The CDR3 covers 15 residues. Germline lookup yields CDR1 MNHEY and CDR2 SVGAGI. V was clipped by 2 bases and J by 2 bases; unmatched bases: 5. The CDR3 coding sequence is TGTGCCAGCAGTTACACCAAGACAGGGGCCTACGAGCAGTACTTC. Protein: CASSYTKTGAYEQYF.

This sequence joins TRBV7-8 and TRBJ2-3; D is uncertain. Trimming cost V 4 bases and J 1 base, with 15 bases left between them. There are 16 residues in the CDR3. Germline CDR1 SGHVS, CDR2 FQNEAQ. The CDR3 DNA reads TGTGCCAGCAGCTCCCGGACGGCCGTCGGCACAGATACGCAGTATTTT. This gives the protein CASSSRTAVGTDTQYF. Full variable domain (remainder filled in from reference TRBV7-8 and TRBJ2-3): GAGVSQSPRYKVAKRGQDVALRCDPISGHVSLFWYQQALGQGPEFLTYFQNEAQLDKSGLPSDRFFAERPEGSVSTLKIQRTQQEDSAVYLCASSSRTAVGTDTQYFGPGTRLTVL.

V gene TRBV28 combines with J gene TRBJ1-4; 9 bases agree with TRBD1. Unmatched junction bases numbered 8, after V lost 5 bases and J lost 7 bases. CDR3 length: 15 amino acids. Per the germline V gene, CDR1 is MDHEN and CDR2 is SYDVKM. The CDR3 is CASSSTGGAAEKLFF. The CDR3 DNA reads as TGTGCCAGCAGTAGTACAGGGGGCGCGGCTGAAAAACTGTTTTTT.

The J gene is TRBJ2-1, the V gene TRBV3-1 (or the pseudogene TRBV3-2), with D maybe TRBD1 (5 bases). The germline V gene has CDR1 LGHDT and CDR2 YNNKEL (reference sequence). The CDR3 spans 14 residues. V was cut by 7 bases and J by 9 bases, with 19 bases left in between. The CDR3 loop reads CASTLKGASGEQFF. DNA of the CDR3: TGTGCCAGCACCCTAAAAGGGGCTTCGGGTGAGCAGTTCTTC.

This chain connects TRBV5-1 to TRBJ2-7, with D perhaps being TRBD1 or TRBD2 (5 bases each). The germline V and J ends were trimmed by 4 bases and 3 bases, with 17 bases remaining between them. In germline, CDR1 is SGHRS, CDR2 YFSETQ. The CDR3 has 15 amino acids. CDR3 protein: CASSAGPGRNYEQYF. The CDR3 DNA sequence: TGCGCCAGCAGCGCCGGACCGGGACGGAACTACGAGCAGTACTTC.

The V and J genes are TRBV7-9 and TRBJ2-3; 7 nucleotides match TRBD1. The CDR3 consists of 15 residues. Germline lookup yields CDR1 SEHNR and CDR2 FQNEAQ (reference sequence). With V trimmed by 5 bases and J by 1 base, 6 bases remained unmatched. DNA of the CDR3: TGTGCCAGCAGCATAACAGGGGTGGGCACAGATACGCAGTATTTT. Translation: CASSITGVGTDTQYF.

The chain couples TRBV2 to TRBJ2-7; 8 bases fit TRBD2. Trimming removed 7 bases from V and 3 bases from J; junction bases left unmatched: 2. The CDR3 totals 12 residues. CDR1 is SNHLY, CDR2 FYNNEI, per germline. CDR3 DNA sequence: TGTGCCAGCACGCGGGAGGTCTACGAGCAGTACTTC. Its protein is CASTREVYEQYF.

This rearrangement joins TRBV7-2 to TRBJ2-1; 14 bases are a match to TRBD2. The V gene's germline CDR1 is SGHTA and CDR2 FQGNSA. CDR3 length equals 16 residues. V lost 3 bases and J lost 9; bases outside the gene matches: 7. The CDR3 bases are TGTGCCAGCAGCTTTGGACTAGCGGGGGGCCGGGGTGAGCAGTTCTTC. The encoded protein is CASSFGLAGGRGEQFF.

This chain connects TRBV2 to TRBJ1-1; weak D call: TRBD1 (5 bases). Looked up from germline, CDR1 is SNHLY and CDR2 is FYNNEI. Trimming removed 7 bases at V and 6 bases at J, with 21 bases between. This CDR3 comprises 15 residues. CDR3 in DNA: TGTGCCAGCACCAACGACCGGGGCCCCGCGGCTGAAGCTTTCTTT. Translated, it gives CASTNDRGPAAEAFF. The full variable domain, its missing parts supplied by reference TRBV2 and TRBJ1-1, is EPEVTQTPSHQVTQMGQEVILRCVPISNHLYFYWYRQILGQKVEFLVSFYNNEISEKSEIFDDQFSVERPDGSNFTLKIRSTKLEDSAMYFCASTNDRGPAAEAFFGQGTRLTVV.

This clone showed up just once. CDR3 nucleotides: TGTGCCAGCTGGAAGCGGGAGCGCAACATTCAGTACTTC. Protein sequence: CASWKRERNIQYF. The J gene is TRBJ2-4, the V gene TRBV7-8; 8 bases match TRBD2. J lost 7 bases, V lost 8 bases, and 7 bases had no gene match. The length of the CDR3 is 13 residues. The germline CDR1 and CDR2 sequences are SGHVS and FQNEAQ.

The V and J genes are TRBV6-5 and TRBJ1-1; D uncertain. The CDR3 has 11 amino acids. V dropped 8 bases and J dropped 8 bases, with 12 bases sitting between them. Germline-derived CDR1 and CDR2 are MNHEY and SVGAGI. The CDR3 DNA reads as TGTGCCAGCGAATTAATCCGGGAAGCTTTCTTT. Amino acid sequence: CASELIREAFF.

This rearrangement joins TRBV5-8 to TRBJ1-5; 9 bases align to TRBD1. Trimming cost V 0 bases and J 6 bases; bases outside gene matches: 7. The CDR3 length is 16 residues. Germline lookup yields CDR1 SGHTS and CDR2 YDEGEE. In DNA form, the CDR3 reads TGTGCCAGCAGCTTGGGGGGACAGGGTTTGGGTCAGCCCCAGCATTTT. It codes for CASSLGGQGLGQPQHF.

CDR3 amino acids: CASSERQQETQYF. In nucleotides, the CDR3 is TGCGCCAGCAGTGAGAGGCAGCAAGAGACCCAGTACTTC. The chain recombines TRBV10-2 with TRBJ2-5; D gene unclear. The CDR3 runs 13 residues. V was pared by 2 bases and J by 2 bases, with 6 bases between. CDR1 and CDR2 from the germline V gene are WSHSY and SAAADI.

The CDR3 sequence is CASSKEEGYYGYTF. Written as DNA, the CDR3 is TGTGCCAGTAGTAAGGAGGAGGGTTACTATGGCTACACCTTC. The chain couples TRBV19 to TRBJ1-2; D gene uncertain. The CDR3 length is 14 residues. V was clipped by 4 bases and J by 3 bases, with 12 bases between them. Germline V CDR1 and CDR2: LNHDA, SQIVND (reference sequence). Combining the CDR3 with reference TRBV19 and TRBJ1-2 gives the whole variable domain DGGITQSPKYLFRKEGQNVTLSCEQNLNHDAMYWYRQDPGQGLRLIYYSQIVNDFQKGDIAEGYSVSREKKESFPLTVTSAQKNPTAFYLCASSKEEGYYGYTFGSGTRLTVV.

The gene calls are TRBV11-2 and TRBJ2-3; 10 bases agree with TRBD2. Germline V lookup: CDR1 SGHAT, CDR2 FQNNGV. V was clipped by 5 bases and J by 0 bases; unmatched bases: 11. The CDR3 spans 18 residues. The DNA of the CDR3 is TGTGCCAGCAGCCCAACGGCTAGCGGGAGTCGGAGCACAGATACGCAGTATTTT. As protein: CASSPTASGSRSTDTQYF.

As DNA, the CDR3 is TGTGCCAGCAGTGACCCGGCAGGGATTAATGAAAAACTGTTTTTT. This codes for CASSDPAGINEKLFF. The V call is TRBV2, the J call TRBJ1-4; D is perhaps TRBD1 (5 bases). The CDR3 contains 15 residues. Looked up from germline, CDR1 is SNHLY and CDR2 is FYNNEI. V lost 3 bases and J 4 bases, leaving 12 bases between the germline ends.

The chain joins TRBV5-1 to TRBJ1-1, with D tentatively TRBD1 (6 bases). The germline V and J ends were trimmed by 6 bases and 1 base, with 13 bases remaining between them. This CDR3 is built from 14 residues. CDR1 is SGHRS and CDR2 is YFSETQ in the germline V gene. This CDR3 is CASTGAGRNTEAFF. CDR3 nucleotides: TGCGCCAGCACGGGGGCAGGGCGGAACACTGAAGCTTTCTTT.